This T cell receptor beta chain stems from a study of patients and donors after allogeneic stem cell transplantation. TCRdb called the RT-PCR reads again in MiXCR, with one record for every CDR3 protein. The sample carries 150,000 to 200,000 distinct CDR3 sequences, around 30% recorded once. Germline CDR1 reads MNHEY; CDR2 reads SVGAGI. This CDR3 spans 14 amino acids. V shed 6 bases, J shed 6 bases, and the junction held 8 bases outside the gene matches. The sequence came from a human donor who was either an allogeneic HSCT recipient or a stem cell or donor lymphocyte infusion donor (not recorded which). It is not recorded whose cells these are; they may come from a transplant donor. V usage is TRBV6-5 and J usage is TRBJ2-7; TRBD1 agrees at 10 bases. The sequenced sample was blood, either unsorted or a sorted T cell fraction (not recorded which). As DNA, the CDR3 is TGTGCCAGCAGCTATCGGACAGGGGGATTCGAGCAGTACTTC. Translating it yields CASSYRTGGFEQYF.